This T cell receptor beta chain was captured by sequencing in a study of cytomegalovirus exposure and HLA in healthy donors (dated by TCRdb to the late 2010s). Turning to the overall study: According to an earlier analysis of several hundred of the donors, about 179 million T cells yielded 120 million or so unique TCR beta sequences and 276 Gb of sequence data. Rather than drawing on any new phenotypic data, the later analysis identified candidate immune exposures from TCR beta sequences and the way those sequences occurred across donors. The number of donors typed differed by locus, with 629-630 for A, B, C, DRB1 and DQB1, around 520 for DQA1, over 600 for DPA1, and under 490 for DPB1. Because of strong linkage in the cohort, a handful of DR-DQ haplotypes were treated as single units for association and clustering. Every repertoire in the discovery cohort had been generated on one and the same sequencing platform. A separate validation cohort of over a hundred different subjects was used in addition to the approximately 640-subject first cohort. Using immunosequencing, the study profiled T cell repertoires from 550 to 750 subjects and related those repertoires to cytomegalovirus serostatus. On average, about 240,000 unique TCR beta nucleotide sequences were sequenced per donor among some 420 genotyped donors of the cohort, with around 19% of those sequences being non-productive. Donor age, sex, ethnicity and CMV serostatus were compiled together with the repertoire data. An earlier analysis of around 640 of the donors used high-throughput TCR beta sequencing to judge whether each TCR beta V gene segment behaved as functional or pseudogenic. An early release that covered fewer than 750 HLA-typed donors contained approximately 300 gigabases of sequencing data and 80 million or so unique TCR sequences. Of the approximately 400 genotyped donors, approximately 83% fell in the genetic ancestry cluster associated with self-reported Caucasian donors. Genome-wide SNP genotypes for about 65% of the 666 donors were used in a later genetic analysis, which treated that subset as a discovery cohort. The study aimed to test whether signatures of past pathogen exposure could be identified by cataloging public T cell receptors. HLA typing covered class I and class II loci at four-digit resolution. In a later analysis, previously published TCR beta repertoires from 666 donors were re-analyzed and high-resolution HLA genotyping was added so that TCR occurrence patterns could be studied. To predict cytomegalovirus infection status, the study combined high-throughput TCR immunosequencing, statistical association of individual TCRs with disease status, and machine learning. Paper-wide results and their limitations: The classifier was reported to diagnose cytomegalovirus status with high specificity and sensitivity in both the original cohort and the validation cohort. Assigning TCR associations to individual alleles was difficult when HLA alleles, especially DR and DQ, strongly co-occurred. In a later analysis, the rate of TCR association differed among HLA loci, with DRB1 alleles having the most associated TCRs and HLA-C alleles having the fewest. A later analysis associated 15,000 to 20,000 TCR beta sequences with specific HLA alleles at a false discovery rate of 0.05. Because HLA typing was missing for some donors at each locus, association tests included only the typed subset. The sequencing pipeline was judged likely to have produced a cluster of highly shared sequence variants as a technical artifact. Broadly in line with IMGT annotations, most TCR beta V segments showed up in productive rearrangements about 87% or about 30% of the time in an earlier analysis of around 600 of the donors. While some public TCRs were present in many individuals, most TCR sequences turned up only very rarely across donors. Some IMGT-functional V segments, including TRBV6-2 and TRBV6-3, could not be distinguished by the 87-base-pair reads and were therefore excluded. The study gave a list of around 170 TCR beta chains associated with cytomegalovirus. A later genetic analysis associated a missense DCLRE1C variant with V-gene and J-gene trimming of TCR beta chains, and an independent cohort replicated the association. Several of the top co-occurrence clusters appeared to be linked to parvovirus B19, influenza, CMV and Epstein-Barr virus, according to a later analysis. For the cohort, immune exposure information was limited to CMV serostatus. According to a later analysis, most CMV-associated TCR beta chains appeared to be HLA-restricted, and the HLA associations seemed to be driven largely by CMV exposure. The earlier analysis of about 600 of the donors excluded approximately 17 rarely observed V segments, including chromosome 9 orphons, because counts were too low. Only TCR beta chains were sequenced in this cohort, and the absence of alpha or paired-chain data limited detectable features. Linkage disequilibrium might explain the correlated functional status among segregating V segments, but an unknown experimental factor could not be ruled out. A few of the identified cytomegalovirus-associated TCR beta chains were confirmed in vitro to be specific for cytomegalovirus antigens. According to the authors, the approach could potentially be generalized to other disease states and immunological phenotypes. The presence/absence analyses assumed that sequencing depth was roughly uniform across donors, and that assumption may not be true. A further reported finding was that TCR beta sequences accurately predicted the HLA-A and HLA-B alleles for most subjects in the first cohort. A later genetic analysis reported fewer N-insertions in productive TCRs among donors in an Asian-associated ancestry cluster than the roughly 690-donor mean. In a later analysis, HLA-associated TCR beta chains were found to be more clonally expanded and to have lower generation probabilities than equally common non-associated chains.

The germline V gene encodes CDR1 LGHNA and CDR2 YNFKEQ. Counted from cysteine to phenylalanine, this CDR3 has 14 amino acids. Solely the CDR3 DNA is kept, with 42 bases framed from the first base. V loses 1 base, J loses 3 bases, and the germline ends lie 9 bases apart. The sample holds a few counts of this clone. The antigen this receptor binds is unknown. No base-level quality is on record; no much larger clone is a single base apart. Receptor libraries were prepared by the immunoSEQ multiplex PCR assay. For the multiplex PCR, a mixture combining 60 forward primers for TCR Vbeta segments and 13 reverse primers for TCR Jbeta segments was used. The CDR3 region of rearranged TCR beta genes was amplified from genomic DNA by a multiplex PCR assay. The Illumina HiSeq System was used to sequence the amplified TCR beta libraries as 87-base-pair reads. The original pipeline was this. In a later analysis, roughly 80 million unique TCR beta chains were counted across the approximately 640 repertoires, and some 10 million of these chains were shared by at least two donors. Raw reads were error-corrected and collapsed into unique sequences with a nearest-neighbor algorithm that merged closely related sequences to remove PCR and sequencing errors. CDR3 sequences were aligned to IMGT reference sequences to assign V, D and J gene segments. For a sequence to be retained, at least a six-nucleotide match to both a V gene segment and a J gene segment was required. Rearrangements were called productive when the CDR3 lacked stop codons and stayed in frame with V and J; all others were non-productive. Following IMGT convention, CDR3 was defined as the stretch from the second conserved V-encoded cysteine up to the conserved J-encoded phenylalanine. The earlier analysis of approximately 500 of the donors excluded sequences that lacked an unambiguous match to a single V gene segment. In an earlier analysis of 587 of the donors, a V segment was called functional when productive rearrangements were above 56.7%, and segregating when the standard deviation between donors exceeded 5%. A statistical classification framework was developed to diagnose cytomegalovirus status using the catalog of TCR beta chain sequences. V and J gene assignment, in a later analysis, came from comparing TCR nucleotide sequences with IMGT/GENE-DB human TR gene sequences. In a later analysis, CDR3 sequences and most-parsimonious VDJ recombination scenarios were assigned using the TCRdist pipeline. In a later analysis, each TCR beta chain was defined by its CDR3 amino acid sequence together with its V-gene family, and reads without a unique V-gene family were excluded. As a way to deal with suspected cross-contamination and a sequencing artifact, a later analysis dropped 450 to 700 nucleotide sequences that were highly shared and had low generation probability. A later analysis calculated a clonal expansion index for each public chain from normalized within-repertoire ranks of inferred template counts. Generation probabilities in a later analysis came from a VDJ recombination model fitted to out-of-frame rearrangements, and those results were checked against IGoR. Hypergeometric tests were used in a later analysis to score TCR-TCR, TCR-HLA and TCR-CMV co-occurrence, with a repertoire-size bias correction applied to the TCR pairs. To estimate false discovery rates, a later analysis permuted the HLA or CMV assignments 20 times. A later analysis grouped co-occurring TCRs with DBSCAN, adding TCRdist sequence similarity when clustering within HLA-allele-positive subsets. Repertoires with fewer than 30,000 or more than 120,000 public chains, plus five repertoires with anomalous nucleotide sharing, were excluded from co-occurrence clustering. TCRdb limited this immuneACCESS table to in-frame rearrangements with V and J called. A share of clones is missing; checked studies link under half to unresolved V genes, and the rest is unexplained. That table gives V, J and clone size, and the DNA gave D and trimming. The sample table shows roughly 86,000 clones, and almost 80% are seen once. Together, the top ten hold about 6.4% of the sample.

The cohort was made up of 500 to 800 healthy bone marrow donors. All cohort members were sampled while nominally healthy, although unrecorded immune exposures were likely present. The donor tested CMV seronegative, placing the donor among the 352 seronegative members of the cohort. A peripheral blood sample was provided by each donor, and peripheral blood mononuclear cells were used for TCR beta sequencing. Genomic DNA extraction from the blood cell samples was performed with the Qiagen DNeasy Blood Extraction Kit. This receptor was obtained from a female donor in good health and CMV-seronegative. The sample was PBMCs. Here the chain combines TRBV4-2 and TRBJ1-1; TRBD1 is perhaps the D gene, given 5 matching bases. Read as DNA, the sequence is TGTGCCAGCAGCCAAGTACCGGGGGACACTGAAGCTTTCTTT. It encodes CASSQVPGDTEAFF.